The 20 T cell receptor beta chains given below trace back to one sample, sequenced in a study of shared clonotypes between healthy human individuals. This table comes from immunoSEQ multiplex PCR, and its TCRdb copy is limited to in-frame clones, with some not included. Counted here are approximately 480,000 clones, about 75% occurring once; the ten biggest clones make up around an eighth. Sequenced input: PBMCs. These receptors originate from a middle-aged woman in good health. Some clones in this sample may be carry-over from other donors' samples.

This clone was detected only a few times. This chain connects TRBV30 to TRBJ1-3; D ambiguous. CDR1 is GTSNPN, CDR2 SVGIG, per germline (reference sequence). This CDR3 contains 12 residues. V was cut by 5 bases and J by 2 bases, with 7 bases left in between. In DNA form, the CDR3 reads TGTGCCTGGCACAGTCCTGGAAACACCATATATTTT. Translated, it gives CAWHSPGNTIYF.

The rearrangement joins TRBV7-9 to TRBJ2-5; no definite D call. The germline gives CDR1 SEHNR, CDR2 FQNEAQ (reference sequence). This CDR3 contains 16 residues. Trimming removed 0 bases from V and 5 bases from J, with 16 bases in between. The CDR3 loop reads CASSLARQNLGETQYF. The CDR3, as DNA: TGTGCCAGCAGCTTAGCGCGGCAGAACTTGGGGGAGACCCAGTACTTC.

This sequence joins TRBV4-3 and TRBJ2-4; D is unclear. CDR3 length: 17 amino acids. The V gene lost 0 bases and the J gene lost 3 bases, with 15 bases spanning the gap. CDR1 and CDR2 from the germline V gene are LGHNA and YSLEER. Here the CDR3 DNA reads TGCGCCAGCAGCCAAGAGGGCCCACGTAGAAGCAAAAACATTCAGTACTTC. The encoded protein is CASSQEGPRRSKNIQYF.

This CDR3 is CAISAGTSGSYEQYF. The CDR3 coding sequence is TGTGCCATCAGTGCAGGGACCTCCGGCTCCTACGAGCAGTACTTC. This chain uses TRBV10-3 with TRBJ2-7; D is tentatively TRBD1 or TRBD2 (5 bases each). This CDR3 has 15 amino acids. The germline V gene has CDR1 ENHRY and CDR2 SYGVKD. The V gene lost 4 bases and the J gene lost 0 bases, with 13 bases spanning the gap.

This rearrangement joins TRBV7-2 to TRBJ1-1; D is perhaps TRBD1 (6 bases). Looked up from germline, CDR1 is SGHTA and CDR2 is FQGNSA. This CDR3 contains 13 residues. The V and J ends lost 5 bases and 3 bases respectively, with 10 bases between them. DNA of the CDR3: TGTGCCAGCAGCCTAACAGGGTACACTGAAGCTTTCTTT. Translated, it gives CASSLTGYTEAFF. The full variable domain, with the rest looked up from reference TRBV7-2 and TRBJ1-1, is GAGVSQSPSNKVTEKGKDVELRCDPISGHTALYWYRQSLGQGLEFLIYFQGNSAPDKSGLPSDRFSAERTGGSVSTLTIQRTQQEDSAVYLCASSLTGYTEAFFGQGTRLTVV.

This chain links TRBV28 with TRBJ2-5; 8 nucleotides line up with TRBD1. Per the germline V gene, CDR1 is MDHEN and CDR2 is SYDVKM. J was trimmed by 5 bases and V by 2 bases; bases with no gene match: 13. This CDR3 spans 17 amino acids. CDR3 residues: CASSLLGETGVRETQYF. DNA for the CDR3: TGTGCCAGCAGTTTACTGGGCGAGACAGGGGTTCGGGAGACCCAGTACTTC.

The chain carries TRBV5-1 and TRBJ2-5, with 8 bases that match TRBD2. V gave up 0 bases and J gave up 4 bases; unmatched junction bases: 8. The CDR3 is 16 amino acids. Germline V CDR1 and CDR2: SGHRS, YFSETQ. This chain's CDR3 is CASSLEGSGAGETQYF. CDR3 nucleotide sequence: TGCGCCAGCAGCTTGGAAGGTAGCGGGGCCGGAGAGACCCAGTACTTC.

The genes are TRBV28 and TRBJ1-5; D unresolved. The CDR3 has 14 residues. V was pared by 6 bases and J by 4 bases, with 13 bases between. Germline CDR1 is MDHEN and CDR2 is SYDVKM. The CDR3 DNA reads TGTGCCAGCAGCCGCGATGGCGGGAATCAGCCCCAGCATTTT. This encodes CASSRDGGNQPQHF. Variable domain in full (rest from reference TRBV28 and TRBJ1-5): DVKVTQSSRYLVKRTGEKVFLECVQDMDHENMFWYRQDPGLGLRLIYFSYDVKMKEKGDIPEGYSVSREKKERFSLILESASTNQTSMYLCASSRDGGNQPQHFGDGTRLSIL.

The chain carries TRBV30 and TRBJ2-3; D remains unclear. Germline V CDR1 and CDR2: GTSNPN, SVGIG (reference sequence). Trimming stripped 0 bases from V and 0 bases from J, with 10 bases between. The CDR3 contains 15 residues. This chain's CDR3 is CAWSVGGYSTDTQYF. CDR3 coding DNA: TGTGCCTGGAGTGTTGGCGGATATAGCACAGATACGCAGTATTTT.

The gene calls are TRBV6-5 and TRBJ2-1, with TRBD2 identical over 12 bases. The CDR3 loop spans 15 amino acids. From germline, CDR1 is MNHEY and CDR2 SVGAGI. V lost 6 bases, J lost 2 bases, and 2 bases stayed unmatched. CDR3 coding DNA: TGTGCCAGCAGCCGGACTAGCGGGGCCTACAATGAGCAGTTCTTC. Translated, it gives CASSRTSGAYNEQFF.

This sequence joins TRBV4-2 and TRBJ2-7; weak D call: TRBD1 (7 bases). The germline V gene has CDR1 LGHNA and CDR2 YNFKEQ. V was shortened by 0 bases and J by 5 bases, with 14 bases between the two germline ends. CDR3 length equals 15 residues. CDR3 amino acids: CASSQEAGGWNEQYF. The CDR3 bases are TGTGCCAGCAGCCAAGAGGCAGGGGGGTGGAACGAGCAGTACTTC.

CDR3 DNA sequence: TGTGCCAGCAGCAGAGGTAGAATACGGTTGTTTCAGTACGAGCAGTACTTC. It translates to CASSRGRIRLFQYEQYF. The J gene is TRBJ2-7, the V gene TRBV21-1; TRBD2 reflects the table's D call only, with no check against the DNA. TRBV21-1 is tagged as a pseudogene. The CDR3 sequence is 17 residues long.

About this clone itself: The sample carries other DNA sequences with the same CDR3. The chain employs TRBV5-4 and TRBJ2-7, with D possibly being TRBD1 or TRBD2 (6 bases each). The CDR3 is 15 amino acids. V lost 0 bases, J lost 1 base, and 11 bases lay in between. Germline V CDR1 and CDR2: SGHNT, YYREEE (reference sequence). CDR3 sequence reads: CASSLGGAGSYEQYF. The CDR3 nucleotides are TGTGCCAGCAGCTTGGGGGGGGCCGGTTCCTACGAGCAGTACTTC.

The chain uses TRBV30 and TRBJ2-7; 9 nucleotides line up with TRBD1. Germline loops: CDR1 GTSNPN, CDR2 SVGIG (reference sequence). J was trimmed by 7 bases and V by 6 bases; bases with no gene match: 13. The CDR3 is 14 residues long. The CDR3 nucleotides are TGTGCCTGTAACAGGGGACAGGGTGAATGGGAGCAGTACTTC. Amino acid sequence: CACNRGQGEWEQYF.

The rearrangement uses TRBV9 and TRBJ2-1; D might be TRBD1 or TRBD2, each matching 5 bases. V gave up 0 bases and J gave up 9 bases, with 13 bases separating them. The CDR3 length is 14 residues. The germline CDR1 and CDR2 sequences are SGDLS and YYNGEE. CDR3 amino acids: CASSVDEGWSEQFF. CDR3 DNA sequence: TGTGCCAGCAGCGTAGATGAGGGGTGGAGTGAGCAGTTCTTC.

The genes are TRBV6-1 and TRBJ2-3; D gene ambiguous. V was pared by 4 bases and J by 6 bases, with 11 bases between. The CDR3 runs 13 residues. The V gene's germline CDR1 is MNHNS and CDR2 SASEGT. The CDR3 DNA reads TGTGCCAGCAGTGGTACAGTTTTGGATACGCAGTATTTT. Protein product: CASSGTVLDTQYF.

This chain links TRBV4-2 with TRBJ2-4; tentatively, D is TRBD2 (5 bases). CDR3 length equals 15 residues. Trimming cost V 4 bases and J 8 bases, with 18 bases left between them. Looked up from germline, CDR1 is LGHNA and CDR2 is YNFKEQ. CDR3 nucleotides: TGTGCCAGCAGCCTCCGTGGGGAGCCCGGGGACATTCAGTACTTC. Its translation: CASSLRGEPGDIQYF.

This clone was seen just once. The chain employs TRBV28 and TRBJ1-1; possible D gene TRBD1, 5 bases. The CDR3 extends over 16 amino acids. Germline CDR1 is MDHEN and CDR2 is SYDVKM. The V gene lost 7 bases and the J gene lost 4 bases, with 22 bases spanning the gap. CDR3 sequence (DNA): TGTGCCAGCACCTTGAATGTTTGGGGGTATCCCACTGAAGCTTTCTTT. Translating gives CASTLNVWGYPTEAFF.

The chain joins TRBV18 to TRBJ2-1, with 8 bases fitting TRBD2. Trimming at V came to 0 bases and at J to 7 bases, leaving 8 bases not matched to a gene. CDR3 size: 16 residues. Per the germline V gene, CDR1 is KGHSH and CDR2 is LQKENI. The CDR3 region is CASSPPPAGVSNEQFF. In DNA form, the CDR3 reads TGTGCCAGCTCACCACCGCCAGCGGGAGTATCAAATGAGCAGTTCTTC.

The CDR3 is CASSSWGTSGRVEQFF. Written as DNA, the CDR3 is TGTGCCAGCAGCTCTTGGGGAACTAGCGGGAGGGTTGAGCAGTTCTTC. The rearrangement uses TRBV7-2 and TRBJ2-1; 13 nucleotides align to TRBD2. The J segment lost 9 bases and the V segment lost 4 bases, leaving 9 bases of the junction unmatched. This CDR3 region has 16 residues. Per the germline V gene, CDR1 is SGHTA and CDR2 is FQGNSA.